A selection of T cell receptor beta chains follows, all from one sample in a study of blood T cell repertoires in COVID-19. Clones were read by immunoSEQ multiplex PCR, and TCRdb kept only the in-frame ones, dropping some. The sample has roughly 130,000 clones; about 92% are singletons. Sample: peripheral blood. Source of these receptors: a man aged 50 or older with active COVID-19. Both conserved end residues are part of each CDR3. The D gene is left open where the match is weak. Rows may omit the clone size; those that give it use once, few, many or a size class.

CDR3 DNA	CDR3 protein	clone size	J gene	D gene	V gene
TGCGCCAGCAGTAGAGAAGGGGCTCTAAACTATGGCTACACCTTC	CASSREGALNYGYTF	-	TRBJ1-2	-	TRBV10-2
TGTGCCAGCAGCCAAGATCTTACTAGCGGGAGAAATGAGCAGTTCTTC	CASSQDLTSGRNEQFF	-	TRBJ2-1	TRBD2	TRBV4-2
TGTGCCAGCAGCAACCCGGGACAAGGCCCTGAAGCTTTCTTT	CASSNPGQGPEAFF	-	TRBJ1-1	-	TRBV21-1
TGTGCCAGCAGTTACTCATGGGCTGAGCGGACTGAAGCTTTCTTT	CASSYSWAERTEAFF	-	TRBJ1-1	-	TRBV6-6
TGTGCCACCAGTGACCCGACTAGCGAAACCTACAATGAGCAGTTCTTC	CATSDPTSETYNEQFF	-	TRBJ2-1	TRBD2	TRBV24-1
TGCAGCGTCAGGACAGGACCCATGGAGACCCAGTACTTC	CSVRTGPMETQYF	-	TRBJ2-5	TRBD1	TRBV29-1
TGCGCCAGCAGCTTGGAAGGGAGGACGAACACCGGGGAGCTGTTTTTT	CASSLEGRTNTGELFF	-	TRBJ2-2	-	TRBV5-1
TGCAGCGGGGCGGGACTAGCGGGAGGGGCGAACACCGGGGAGCTGTTTTTT	CSGAGLAGGANTGELFF	-	TRBJ2-2	TRBD2	TRBV29-1
TGTGCCAGCAGCCGCGCGACTAGGGGAATGGTGACCCAGTACTTC	CASSRATRGMVTQYF	-	TRBJ2-5	-	TRBV5-5
TGTGCCAGCAGCCCGGTATACAGCTCCTACAATGAGCAGTTCTTC	CASSPVYSSYNEQFF	-	TRBJ2-1	-	TRBV27
TGTGCCAGCAGCGAAACAGGGGGTGCCTGGAACACCGGGGAGCTGTTTTTT	CASSETGGAWNTGELFF	-	TRBJ2-2	TRBD1	TRBV6-1
TGCGCCAGCAGCCGGGGGACAGGAAGCTCCTACGAGCAGTACTTC	CASSRGTGSSYEQYF	-	TRBJ2-7	TRBD1	TRBV4-1
TGCGCCAGCAGCTTAGTCCCAGGGTCAGACTACGAGCAGTACTTC	CASSLVPGSDYEQYF	-	TRBJ2-7	-	TRBV5-1
TGTGCCAGCAGCTTAGATCTACGGGGGGGCCTCACAGATACGCAGTATTTT	CASSLDLRGGLTDTQYF	-	TRBJ2-3	TRBD2	TRBV11-2
TGTGCCAGTAGTATAAGCGGGACAGGGAAAAAACTGTTTTTT	CASSISGTGKKLFF	-	TRBJ1-4	TRBD1	TRBV19
TGTGCCAGCAGCTTGGATGCTAGCGGGAGGGCCAATGAGCAGTTCTTC	CASSLDASGRANEQFF	-	TRBJ2-1	TRBD2	TRBV5-4
TGCGCCAGCAGCTTGGATGGCCAAAAGAACTATGGCTACACCTTC	CASSLDGQKNYGYTF	once	TRBJ1-2	-	TRBV5-1
TGTGCCAGCAGCCAAGGGCGGGGACCTATGTACCAAGAGACCCAGTACTTC	CASSQGRGPMYQETQYF	-	TRBJ2-5	-	TRBV3-1/TRBV3-2
TGTGCCAGCTCACCACCGGGACTAGCGGGAGCGGATACGCAGTATTTT	CASSPPGLAGADTQYF	-	TRBJ2-3	TRBD2	TRBV18
TGTGCCACCAGTGATCCGACTAGCGGTAGCTCCTACAATGAGCAGTTCTTC	CATSDPTSGSSYNEQFF	once	TRBJ2-1	TRBD2	TRBV24-1
TGTGCCAGCGGGACAGGGGAACTATTAAATCAGCCCCAGCATTTT	CASGTGELLNQPQHF	-	TRBJ1-5	TRBD1	TRBV2
TGTGCCAGCAGTTTTTATGGACAGGGAATTGGTGGCTACACCTTC	CASSFYGQGIGGYTF	once	TRBJ1-2	TRBD1	TRBV28
TGTGCCAGCAGCTACAGGGACAGCAATAGCAATCAGCCCCAGCATTTT	CASSYRDSNSNQPQHF	few	TRBJ1-5	TRBD1	TRBV5-4
TGCAGCGTTGAACTGGGGAGGGGGACCTCCGGGGTGCAGTACTTC	CSVELGRGTSGVQYF	-	TRBJ2-7	-	TRBV29-1
TGCAGTGCTAGTGCTAGCGGGGGGATGAACACCGGGGAGCTGTTTTTT	CSASASGGMNTGELFF	-	TRBJ2-2	TRBD2	TRBV20-1
TGTGCCAGCAGATGGACAGCTGAAGCTTTCTTT	CASRWTAEAFF	-	TRBJ1-1	-	TRBV25-1
TGCGCCAGCAGCTTGGCCGCGGGGGCGAACACCGGGGAGCTGTTTTTT	CASSLAAGANTGELFF	-	TRBJ2-2	TRBD2	TRBV5-1
TGTGCCAGCAGTCCCTACAGGACAGGAGAAATTTACAATGAGCAGTTCTTC	CASSPYRTGEIYNEQFF	once	TRBJ2-1	TRBD1	TRBV27
TGTGCCAGCAGCTTGCAGGGTGGAAACACCATATATTTT	CASSLQGGNTIYF	-	TRBJ1-3	-	TRBV5-4
TGTGCCACCAGGGCAGGGGGCACCGGGGAGCTGTTTTTT	CATRAGGTGELFF	-	TRBJ2-2	TRBD1	TRBV24-1
TGTGCCAGCAGTTTTCGACAGGGAACTGGCTACACCTTC	CASSFRQGTGYTF	-	TRBJ1-2	TRBD1	TRBV27
TGTGCCACCAGTGATTACCGGACAGGGGGCGAGCAGGGGGGTCAAGAGACCCAGTACTTC	CATSDYRTGGEQGGQETQYF	-	TRBJ2-5	TRBD1	TRBV24-1
TGTGCCAGCAGCTTAGCGGGACAGACTTTAGGCTATGGCTACACCTTC	CASSLAGQTLGYGYTF	-	TRBJ1-2	TRBD1	TRBV7-2
TGTGCCAGCGGAGGCGGGGGGAACACCGGGGAGCTGTTTTTT	CASGGGGNTGELFF	-	TRBJ2-2	TRBD2	TRBV6-5
TGTGCCAGCAGCTTCAACAGGGCCTTGAATGAAAAACTGTTTTTT	CASSFNRALNEKLFF	-	TRBJ1-4	-	TRBV5-4
TGTGCCTGGAGTTTAACACTGGACAGGGGGAGAAACACTGAAGCTTTCTTT	CAWSLTLDRGRNTEAFF	-	TRBJ1-1	TRBD1	TRBV30
TGTGCCAGCAGCCGGGACTTGAATGAGCAGTTCTTC	CASSRDLNEQFF	once	TRBJ2-1	-	TRBV11-3
TGTGCCAGCTCGCGTTCCGTGCGGGGGGATACGCAGTATTTT	CASSRSVRGDTQYF	-	TRBJ2-3	TRBD2	TRBV18
TGTGCCAGCAGCCCGGGACAGAACTATGGCTACACCTTC	CASSPGQNYGYTF	-	TRBJ1-2	TRBD1	TRBV7-2
TGTGCCAGCAGTTCCGGACTAGCGGGGGGGCAGGGTGAGCAGTTCTTC	CASSSGLAGGQGEQFF	few	TRBJ2-1	TRBD2	TRBV11-2
TGTGCCAGCAGTACTGCAAGCAATCAGCCCCAGCATTTT	CASSTASNQPQHF	-	TRBJ1-5	-	TRBV6-5
TGTGCCAGCAATGGGCGACAGCTCCAAGAGACCCAGTACTTC	CASNGRQLQETQYF	once	TRBJ2-5	-	TRBV2
TGCGCCAGCAGCTTGGGAGGAGGGGAGACCCAGTACTTC	CASSLGGGETQYF	-	TRBJ2-5	-	TRBV5-1
TGCGCCAGCAGCTTGGGGACAGGGTCTGGCTACACCTTC	CASSLGTGSGYTF	-	TRBJ1-2	TRBD1	TRBV5-1
TGTGCCAGCAGCTTACGCGATCGGTCGAACACTGAAGCTTTCTTT	CASSLRDRSNTEAFF	-	TRBJ1-1	-	TRBV7-8
TGTGCCAGCCGGGACAGGGGGAACACTGAAGCTTTCTTT	CASRDRGNTEAFF	once	TRBJ1-1	TRBD1	TRBV7-8
TGTGCCAGCAGCTTGGTTCAGGGGTCAGGCTCCTACAATGAGCAGTTCTTC	CASSLVQGSGSYNEQFF	-	TRBJ2-1	-	TRBV5-6